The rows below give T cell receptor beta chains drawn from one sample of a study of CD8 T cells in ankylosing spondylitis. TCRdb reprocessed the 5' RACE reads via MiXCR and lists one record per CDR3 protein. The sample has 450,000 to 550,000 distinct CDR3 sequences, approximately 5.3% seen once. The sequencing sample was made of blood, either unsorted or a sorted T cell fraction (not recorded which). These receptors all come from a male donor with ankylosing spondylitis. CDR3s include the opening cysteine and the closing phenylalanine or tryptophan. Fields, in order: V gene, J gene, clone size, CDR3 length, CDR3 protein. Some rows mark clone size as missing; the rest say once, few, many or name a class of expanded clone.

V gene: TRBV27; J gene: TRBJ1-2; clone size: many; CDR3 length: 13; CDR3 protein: CASSLSRGAGYTF
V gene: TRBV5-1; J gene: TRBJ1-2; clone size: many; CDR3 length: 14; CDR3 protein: CASSLGGGLSGYTF
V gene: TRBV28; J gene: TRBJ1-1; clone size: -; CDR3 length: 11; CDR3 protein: CASRVNREAFF
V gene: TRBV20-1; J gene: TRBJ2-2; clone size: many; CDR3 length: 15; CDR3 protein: CSAPRAGVLTGELFF
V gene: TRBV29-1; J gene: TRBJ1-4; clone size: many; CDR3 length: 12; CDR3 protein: CSVGQGNEKLFF
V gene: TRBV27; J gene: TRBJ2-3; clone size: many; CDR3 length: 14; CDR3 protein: CASSPLGRTDTQYF
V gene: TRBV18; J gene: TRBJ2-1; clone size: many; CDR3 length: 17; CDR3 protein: CASSPILAGGLYNEQFF
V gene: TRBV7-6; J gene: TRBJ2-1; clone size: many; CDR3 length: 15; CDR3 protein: CASSFTSRAYNEQFF
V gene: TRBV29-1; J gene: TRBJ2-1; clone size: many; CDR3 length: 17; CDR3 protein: CSADGLAGGPVYNEQFF
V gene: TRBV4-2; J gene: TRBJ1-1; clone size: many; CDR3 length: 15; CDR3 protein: CASSQQGAGDTEAFF
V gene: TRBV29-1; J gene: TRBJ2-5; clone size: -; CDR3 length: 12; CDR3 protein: CSGVSGEETQYF
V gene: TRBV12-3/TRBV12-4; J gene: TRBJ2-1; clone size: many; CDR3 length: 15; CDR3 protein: CASSLDRNPYNEQFF
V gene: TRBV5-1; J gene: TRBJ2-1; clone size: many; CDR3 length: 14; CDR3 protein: CASSRSGTYNEQFF